These T cell receptor beta chains were read from a single sample in a study of response to subunit inactivated influenza vaccine. TCRdb passed the RT-PCR reads through MiXCR, listing each CDR3 protein once. The sample records over 150,000 distinct CDR3 sequences, about 10% being singletons. Here the sequenced sample was non-naive T cells sorted from PBMCs, taken on the day of vaccination. The receptors were gathered from a man aged 50 or older who received an inactivated influenza vaccine. Each CDR3 is given with its conserved first and last residue. Each record gives: D gene, J gene, clone size, V gene, CDR3 protein, CDR3 DNA. D genes are given only for firm matches. Not every row has a clone size; where given, it reads once, few, many or a size class.

D gene: .
J gene: TRBJ2-7
clone size: .
V gene: TRBV4-1
CDR3 protein: CASSQEGTRSYEQYF
CDR3 DNA: TGCGCCAGCAGCCAAGAAGGGACTCGATCCTACGAGCAGTACTTC

D gene: TRBD2
J gene: TRBJ2-7
clone size: few
V gene: TRBV5-1
CDR3 protein: CASSPRAGGGSYEQYF
CDR3 DNA: TGCGCCAGCAGCCCGAGAGCGGGAGGGGGCTCCTACGAGCAGTACTTC

D gene: TRBD2
J gene: TRBJ2-3
clone size: few
V gene: TRBV6-1
CDR3 protein: CASSDPASGPRTDTQYF
CDR3 DNA: TGTGCCAGCAGTGATCCCGCTAGCGGACCAAGGACAGATACGCAGTATTTT

D gene: .
J gene: TRBJ2-5
clone size: few
V gene: TRBV6-2/TRBV6-3
CDR3 protein: CASTHEETQYF
CDR3 DNA: TGTGCCAGCACCCATGAAGAGACCCAGTACTTC

D gene: .
J gene: TRBJ1-4
clone size: .
V gene: TRBV6-1
CDR3 protein: CASRPTGTTNEKLFF
CDR3 DNA: TGTGCCAGCAGACCTACAGGGACAACTAATGAAAAACTGTTTTTT

D gene: .
J gene: TRBJ2-2
clone size: .
V gene: TRBV6-1
CDR3 protein: CASSVGEQAGELFF
CDR3 DNA: TGTGCCAGCAGTGTGGGTGAACAGGCCGGGGAGCTGTTTTTT

D gene: TRBD1
J gene: TRBJ2-1
clone size: few
V gene: TRBV5-1
CDR3 protein: CASSPESGTGANEQFF
CDR3 DNA: TGCGCCAGCAGTCCCGAATCCGGGACAGGGGCCAATGAGCAGTTCTTC

D gene: .
J gene: TRBJ2-5
clone size: many
V gene: TRBV10-3
CDR3 protein: CAISATVRQETQYF
CDR3 DNA: TGTGCCATCAGTGCTACAGTGCGACAGGAGACCCAGTACTTC

D gene: .
J gene: TRBJ2-1
clone size: few
V gene: TRBV28
CDR3 protein: CASRTFNSYNEQFF
CDR3 DNA: TGTGCCAGCAGGACATTCAACTCCTACAATGAGCAGTTCTTC

D gene: .
J gene: TRBJ2-5
clone size: few
V gene: TRBV5-6
CDR3 protein: CASIEQGLGETQYF
CDR3 DNA: TGTGCCAGTATCGAACAGGGATTAGGAGAGACCCAGTACTTC

D gene: TRBD2
J gene: TRBJ2-3
clone size: .
V gene: TRBV11-1
CDR3 protein: CASSRTSASTDTQYF
CDR3 DNA: TGTGCCAGCAGCAGAACTAGCGCAAGCACAGATACGCAGTATTTT

D gene: .
J gene: TRBJ2-5
clone size: .
V gene: TRBV10-3
CDR3 protein: CAISTGTQETQYF
CDR3 DNA: TGTGCCATCAGTACCGGGACCCAAGAGACCCAGTACTTC

D gene: .
J gene: TRBJ1-2
clone size: .
V gene: TRBV5-1
CDR3 protein: CASSRGTNPGYTF
CDR3 DNA: TGCGCCAGCAGCCGGGGAACTAACCCTGGCTACACCTTC

D gene: TRBD1
J gene: TRBJ2-5
clone size: many
V gene: TRBV5-1
CDR3 protein: CASSPGQGETQYF
CDR3 DNA: TGCGCCAGCAGCCCCGGACAGGGGGAGACCCAGTACTTC

D gene: .
J gene: TRBJ2-7
clone size: many
V gene: TRBV5-1
CDR3 protein: CASSLGSGHNPHEQYF
CDR3 DNA: TGCGCCAGCAGCTTGGGTTCGGGACACAATCCCCACGAGCAGTACTTC

D gene: TRBD1
J gene: TRBJ2-2
clone size: .
V gene: TRBV7-9
CDR3 protein: CASSPRQGRSGELFF
CDR3 DNA: TGTGCCAGCAGCCCTCGACAGGGCCGGTCCGGGGAGCTGTTTTTT

D gene: TRBD2
J gene: TRBJ2-5
clone size: .
V gene: TRBV12-3/TRBV12-4
CDR3 protein: CASALAGDQETQYF
CDR3 DNA: TGTGCCAGCGCCCTAGCGGGGGACCAAGAGACCCAGTACTTC

D gene: .
J gene: TRBJ1-5
clone size: .
V gene: TRBV2
CDR3 protein: CASSERHNQPQHF
CDR3 DNA: TGTGCCAGCAGTGAACGGCATAATCAGCCCCAGCATTTT

D gene: TRBD1
J gene: TRBJ2-1
clone size: few
V gene: TRBV5-6
CDR3 protein: CASSLWDRVLSSYNEQFF
CDR3 DNA: TGTGCCAGCAGCTTATGGGACAGGGTCCTAAGCTCCTACAATGAGCAGTTCTTC

D gene: TRBD2
J gene: TRBJ2-7
clone size: few
V gene: TRBV15
CDR3 protein: CATSRGGAQSSEQYF
CDR3 DNA: TGTGCCACCAGCAGGGGAGGGGCGCAGTCATCCGAGCAGTACTTC

D gene: .
J gene: TRBJ2-5
clone size: many
V gene: TRBV7-2
CDR3 protein: CASRHGSQETQYF
CDR3 DNA: TGTGCCAGCAGACATGGGAGCCAAGAGACCCAGTACTTC

D gene: .
J gene: TRBJ2-7
clone size: many
V gene: TRBV5-1
CDR3 protein: CASSLADRRYEQYF
CDR3 DNA: TGCGCCAGCAGCTTGGCTGACAGGAGATACGAGCAGTACTTC

D gene: .
J gene: TRBJ2-3
clone size: .
V gene: TRBV7-2
CDR3 protein: CASSTSGTSTDTQYF
CDR3 DNA: TGTGCCAGCAGCACCTCCGGGACTAGCACAGATACGCAGTATTTT

D gene: .
J gene: TRBJ1-2
clone size: .
V gene: TRBV7-9
CDR3 protein: CASSLVEDSYGYTF
CDR3 DNA: TGTGCCAGCAGCTTAGTAGAGGACAGCTATGGCTACACCTTC

D gene: .
J gene: TRBJ2-7
clone size: many
V gene: TRBV5-6
CDR3 protein: CASSLYKTYEQYF
CDR3 DNA: TGTGCCAGCAGCTTGTACAAGACCTACGAGCAGTACTTC

D gene: TRBD1
J gene: TRBJ1-4
clone size: few
V gene: TRBV5-1
CDR3 protein: CASSLAGGREEKLFF
CDR3 DNA: TGCGCCAGCAGCTTGGCAGGGGGGCGCGAGGAAAAACTGTTTTTT

D gene: .
J gene: TRBJ1-3
clone size: .
V gene: TRBV28
CDR3 protein: CASSRGGNYGNTIYF
CDR3 DNA: TGTGCCAGCAGCCGCGGGGGGAATTACGGAAACACCATATATTTT

D gene: .
J gene: TRBJ2-5
clone size: many
V gene: TRBV4-2
CDR3 protein: CASSQDRRGNGETQYF
CDR3 DNA: TGTGCCAGCAGCCAAGATCGGCGGGGTAATGGGGAGACCCAGTACTTC

D gene: .
J gene: TRBJ2-5
clone size: few
V gene: TRBV28
CDR3 protein: CASSLMIVGALQETQYF
CDR3 DNA: TGTGCCAGCAGTTTAATGATAGTGGGGGCCCTTCAAGAGACCCAGTACTTC

D gene: .
J gene: TRBJ2-3
clone size: few
V gene: TRBV29-1
CDR3 protein: CSVVDGTFSTDTQYF
CDR3 DNA: TGCAGCGTTGTAGACGGGACTTTTAGCACAGATACGCAGTATTTT

D gene: .
J gene: TRBJ2-2
clone size: .
V gene: TRBV28
CDR3 protein: CASSAIWAGELFF
CDR3 DNA: TGTGCCAGCAGCGCGATCTGGGCCGGGGAGCTGTTTTTT

D gene: .
J gene: TRBJ2-4
clone size: few
V gene: TRBV7-2
CDR3 protein: CASSLASVRGQNIQYF
CDR3 DNA: TGTGCCAGCAGCTTAGCATCCGTTAGGGGACAAAACATTCAGTACTTC

D gene: TRBD2
J gene: TRBJ2-1
clone size: many
V gene: TRBV4-1
CDR3 protein: CASSQDLAGGPYNEQFF
CDR3 DNA: TGCGCCAGCAGCCAAGACCTAGCGGGGGGCCCGTACAATGAGCAGTTCTTC

D gene: .
J gene: TRBJ1-1
clone size: few
V gene: TRBV5-5
CDR3 protein: CASSLGQMNTEAFF
CDR3 DNA: TGTGCCAGCAGCTTAGGACAGATGAACACTGAAGCTTTCTTT

D gene: .
J gene: TRBJ2-1
clone size: .
V gene: TRBV11-3
CDR3 protein: CASSRGVSSFNEQFF
CDR3 DNA: TGTGCCAGCAGCCGTGGGGTTAGCTCCTTCAATGAGCAGTTCTTC

D gene: TRBD1
J gene: TRBJ1-4
clone size: .
V gene: TRBV4-3
CDR3 protein: CASSQGPGQGNEKLFF
CDR3 DNA: TGCGCCAGCAGCCAGGGACCGGGACAGGGGAATGAAAAACTGTTTTTT

D gene: .
J gene: TRBJ2-1
clone size: .
V gene: TRBV14
CDR3 protein: CASSSRLEYFGGEQFF
CDR3 DNA: TGTGCCAGCAGCTCACGACTAGAGTACTTTGGAGGTGAGCAGTTCTTC

D gene: .
J gene: TRBJ2-1
clone size: .
V gene: TRBV24-1
CDR3 protein: CATSESPNNEQFF
CDR3 DNA: TGTGCCACCAGTGAGTCCCCCAACAATGAGCAGTTCTTC

D gene: .
J gene: TRBJ1-2
clone size: .
V gene: TRBV29-1
CDR3 protein: CSVEEKGLPYGYTF
CDR3 DNA: TGCAGCGTTGAAGAAAAGGGGCTGCCCTATGGCTACACCTTC

D gene: TRBD2
J gene: TRBJ2-1
clone size: few
V gene: TRBV5-1
CDR3 protein: CASSLTSGSSSYNEQFF
CDR3 DNA: TGCGCCAGCAGCTTGACTAGCGGGAGTTCTTCTTACAATGAGCAGTTCTTC

D gene: .
J gene: TRBJ2-1
clone size: once
V gene: TRBV6-2/TRBV6-3
CDR3 protein: CASREFLASNEQFF
CDR3 DNA: TGTGCCAGCCGGGAGTTTCTAGCGTCTAATGAGCAGTTCTTC

D gene: .
J gene: TRBJ2-1
clone size: few
V gene: TRBV11-3
CDR3 protein: CASSLRATGNNEQFF
CDR3 DNA: TGTGCCAGCAGCTTAAGGGCAACCGGAAACAATGAGCAGTTCTTC

D gene: TRBD1
J gene: TRBJ2-3
clone size: few
V gene: TRBV6-4
CDR3 protein: CASSERPRQGNTDTQYF
CDR3 DNA: TGTGCCAGCAGTGAACGGCCTAGACAGGGGAACACAGATACGCAGTATTTT

D gene: .
J gene: TRBJ2-1
clone size: .
V gene: TRBV25-1
CDR3 protein: CASSESRRRPSSYNEQFF
CDR3 DNA: TGTGCCAGCAGTGAATCCCGACGGCGACCGAGCTCCTACAATGAGCAGTTCTTC

D gene: .
J gene: TRBJ2-7
clone size: many
V gene: TRBV5-1
CDR3 protein: CASSLANRVNEQYF
CDR3 DNA: TGCGCCAGCAGCTTGGCCAACAGGGTAAACGAGCAGTACTTC

D gene: TRBD1
J gene: TRBJ2-1
clone size: .
V gene: TRBV7-2
CDR3 protein: CASSRDRGGQFF
CDR3 DNA: TGTGCCAGCAGCCGCGACAGGGGAGGGCAGTTCTTC

D gene: TRBD1
J gene: TRBJ2-3
clone size: many
V gene: TRBV12-3/TRBV12-4
CDR3 protein: CASSLGYTGDRTDTQYF
CDR3 DNA: TGTGCCAGCAGTTTAGGCTATACAGGGGACCGGACAGATACGCAGTATTTT

D gene: .
J gene: TRBJ2-2
clone size: .
V gene: TRBV20-1
CDR3 protein: CSALTLAYANTGELFF
CDR3 DNA: TGCAGTGCTCTCACCTTGGCGTACGCGAACACCGGGGAGCTGTTTTTT

D gene: .
J gene: TRBJ1-6
clone size: few
V gene: TRBV20-1
CDR3 protein: CSARVPDRGISPLHF
CDR3 DNA: TGCAGTGCTAGAGTTCCTGACCGGGGTATATCACCCCTCCACTTT

D gene: TRBD2
J gene: TRBJ2-7
clone size: many
V gene: TRBV7-2
CDR3 protein: CASSPTSSGYYEQYF
CDR3 DNA: TGTGCCAGCAGCCCCACCTCTAGCGGTTACTACGAGCAGTACTTC

D gene: .
J gene: TRBJ2-1
clone size: many
V gene: TRBV7-7
CDR3 protein: CASSYGPTYEQFF
CDR3 DNA: TGTGCTAGCAGCTACGGACCTACCTATGAGCAGTTCTTC

D gene: .
J gene: TRBJ2-5
clone size: many
V gene: TRBV28
CDR3 protein: CASSIAVKRLDGETQYF
CDR3 DNA: TGTGCCAGCAGCATAGCCGTCAAAAGATTAGATGGTGAGACCCAGTACTTC

D gene: .
J gene: TRBJ2-7
clone size: few
V gene: TRBV20-1
CDR3 protein: CSARDLAGNYEQYF
CDR3 DNA: TGCAGTGCTAGAGATCTGGCGGGAAACTACGAGCAGTACTTC

D gene: TRBD2
J gene: TRBJ2-1
clone size: few
V gene: TRBV27
CDR3 protein: CASSTWRGEYNEQFF
CDR3 DNA: TGTGCCAGCAGTACCTGGCGGGGGGAATACAATGAGCAGTTCTTC